This TCR beta chain was sequenced in a study of T cell responses to AZD1222 COVID-19 vaccine. With respect to this clone: The antigen remains undetermined.

The germline V and J ends were trimmed by 5 bases and 2 bases, with 14 bases remaining between them. The CDR3 is 15 residues long. Germline CDR1 SGHTA, CDR2 FQGTGA. Study observations and caveats: Spike-specific TCR depth and breadth grew after two AZD1222 doses. Clonal diversity was possibly underestimated; the donors were predominantly white British and more often female. Close to half of all spike-specific TCRs reportedly target regions of the variants that are unmutated.

This table comes from immunoSEQ multiplex PCR, and its TCRdb copy is limited to in-frame clones, with some not included. This table holds over 110,000 clones, around 90% found once. This chain uses TRBV7-3 with TRBJ2-3; possible D gene TRBD1, 5 bases. Specimen: peripheral blood, collected 28 days after the second AZD1222 dose. This receptor was identified in an adult who received the AZD1222 COVID-19 vaccine. CDR3 sequence (DNA): TGTGCCAGCAGCCCTTATGGGGCCCTCACAGATACGCAGTATTTT. This translates into CASSPYGALTDTQYF.